This entry lists 10 T cell receptor beta chains sequenced from one sample in a study of cytomegalovirus exposure and HLA in healthy donors (TCRdb year 2017). Library preparation was by the immunoSEQ multiplex PCR assay. The multiplex PCR relied on a mix of 60 forward primers for TCR Vbeta segments and 13 reverse primers for TCR Jbeta segments. TCRdb re-hosts the immuneACCESS table, in-frame sequences only. Its copies lack some clones; in the studies checked, an unresolved V gene accounts for under half of them, and the cause for the rest is not known. The sample has about 120,000 clones on record, roughly 83% of them singletons. The top ten constitute 20% of the sample. Sequencing used PBMCs. These receptors came from a man aged 18 to 30 in good health and CMV-seropositive.

With respect to this clone: The sample holds other DNA sequences that translate to the same CDR3. This chain links TRBV5-1 with TRBJ2-7, with D unclear. The germline gives CDR1 SGHRS, CDR2 YFSETQ. This CDR3 has 12 amino acids. Trimming stripped 0 bases from V and 4 bases from J, with 5 bases between. As DNA, the CDR3 is TGCGCCAGCAGCTTGGATCGGTACGAGCAGTACTTC. Its translation: CASSLDRYEQYF.

This chain connects TRBV29-1 to TRBJ2-2; D perhaps matches TRBD1 (5 bases). Trimming took off 4 bases at V and 5 bases at J, with 11 bases between the two ends. There are 13 residues in the CDR3. Germline V gene lookup returns CDR1 SQVTM and CDR2 ANQGSEA. In nucleotides, the CDR3 is TGCAGCGTTGCCCAGGGAAAAACCGGGGAGCTGTTTTTT. It codes for CSVAQGKTGELFF.

About this clone itself: This sample includes further DNA sequences coding for the same CDR3. The chain carries TRBV30 and TRBJ1-1; a possible D gene is TRBD1 (5 bases). V dropped 1 base and J dropped 1 base, with 7 bases sitting between them. Germline V gene sequence: CDR1 GTSNPN, CDR2 SVGIG (reference sequence). The CDR3 consists of 13 residues. CDR3 sequence (DNA): TGTGCCTGGAGTGCTACAGGGAACACTGAAGCTTTCTTT. Translated: CAWSATGNTEAFF.

The CDR3 bases are TGTGCCTGGGAGGAGGAAAGGGGCTACACCTTC. This encodes CAWEEERGYTF. The rearrangement links TRBV30 to TRBJ1-2; D unclear. The CDR3 covers 11 residues. The V gene lost 5 bases and the J gene lost 8 bases, with 12 bases spanning the gap. Germline values: CDR1 GTSNPN, CDR2 SVGIG (reference sequence).

The rearrangement links TRBV5-5 to TRBJ1-5; the D gene is possibly TRBD1 (5 bases). CDR3 length: 12 residues. Deletions cut 4 bases from V and 7 bases from J, with 9 bases between. Germline values: CDR1 SGHKS, CDR2 YYEKEE (reference sequence). CDR3 region: CASSRQGQPQHF. CDR3 coding DNA: TGTGCCAGCAGCCGTCAGGGACAGCCCCAGCATTTT.

The chain is built from TRBV21-1 and TRBJ2-7; the table names TRBD1, a call not compared with the DNA. TRBV21-1 represents a pseudogene. The CDR3 contains 17 residues. The DNA of the CDR3 is TGTGCCAGCAGCAAAGTAGGTCAGGCAGGGGGATTCTACGAGCAGTACTTC. It is translated as CASSKVGQAGGFYEQYF.

This rearrangement joins TRBV7-9 to TRBJ2-5; D is perhaps TRBD2 (6 bases). The CDR3 has 13 residues. Trimming took off 4 bases at V and 1 base at J, with 7 bases between the two ends. Germline V gene data show CDR1 as SEHNR and CDR2 as FQNEAQ (reference sequence). CDR3 protein: CASSSGGQETQYF. The CDR3 coding sequence is TGTGCCAGCAGCTCCGGGGGCCAAGAGACCCAGTACTTC.

This sequence joins TRBV2 and TRBJ1-6; 9 nucleotides match TRBD1. Germline V gene sequence: CDR1 SNHLY, CDR2 FYNNEI. V lost 6 bases, J lost 10 bases, and 16 bases stayed unmatched. CDR3 length: 17 amino acids. CDR3 DNA sequence: TGTGCCAGCAGCGCTGTAGGTGCCGGGACAGGGCGCTCACCCCTCCACTTT. The encoded protein is CASSAVGAGTGRSPLHF.

This clone occurred a few times. J is TRBJ2-1 and V is TRBV7-6; D is perhaps TRBD2 (5 bases). The CDR3 is made up of 16 amino acids. V was shortened by 1 base and J by 4 bases, with 14 bases between the two germline ends. Germline-derived CDR1 and CDR2 are SGHVS and FNYEAQ. The CDR3 DNA sequence: TGTGCCAGCAGCTTAGGGACTCTAAACTCTTACAATGAGCAGTTCTTC. Translating it yields CASSLGTLNSYNEQFF.

J is TRBJ2-7 and V is TRBV6-5; 9 nucleotides line up with TRBD2. Trimming took 6 bases from V and 2 from J; bases not matched to a gene: 8. The length of the CDR3 is 15 residues. Germline CDR1 and CDR2: MNHEY and SVGAGI. The CDR3: CASSRGLAGTYEQYF. DNA of the CDR3: TGTGCCAGCAGCCGAGGCCTAGCGGGGACCTACGAGCAGTACTTC.